The following is a T cell receptor (beta chain) sequence with its context. This clone was found many times. It has no known antigen specificity. The input lacks base qualities; no much larger clone sits a single base away. The immunoSEQ Assay was used to sequence TCRbeta CDR3 regions. After extraction, genomic DNA underwent amplification by bias-controlled multiplex PCR, followed by high-throughput sequencing. The authors' pipeline ran thus. To quantify the absolute abundance of every unique TCRbeta CDR3 region, sequences were collapsed and filtered. Usable DNA was measured by amplifying reference genes present in all nucleated cells, and TCRbeta template counts were normalized to that usable DNA to estimate T cell fraction. Repertoire TCRs were annotated as SARS-CoV-2-specific by exact matching of V gene, CDR3 amino acid sequence and J gene to a known reactive TCR set. MIRA supplied the reference SARS-CoV-2 TCR set, which was filtered for enrichment in COVID-19-positive ImmuneCODE repertoires so that public or cross-reactive TCRs were removed. Based on the MIRA antigens, annotated TCRs were further analysed at the level of specific ORF or position within ORF. Breadth was defined as annotated unique rearrangements over total unique productive rearrangements; depth was the summed frequency of those rearrangements. Group comparisons of TCR breadth used two-sided Wilcoxon rank-sum tests. Held by TCRdb, this immuneACCESS table contains in-frame sequences only and omits some clones. Under half of the omission traces to an unresolved V gene where checked; the cause of the rest is unknown. That table supplies the V and J calls and clone size; D and trimming were determined from the DNA. Present in this sample are about 180,000 clones, around 85% of which were seen just once. Roughly 6% of the sample belongs to the ten largest clones.

From a lookup of the germline V gene, CDR1 and CDR2 are SGDLS and YYNGEE. V is cut by 0 bases and J by 2 bases, and the space between the germline ends is 17 bases. The CDR3 contains 17 residues, cysteine and phenylalanine counted. Only the CDR3 DNA is retained, 51 bases long and in frame from the first base. Per the publication, the time point label means: individuals recovered from natural SARS-CoV-2 infection. This entry belongs to a study of Ad26.COV2.S vaccination and SARS-CoV-2 variants (TCRdb year 2021). In the study overall: TCRbeta repertoire sequencing was used to assess the specificity and breadth of SARS-CoV-2-reactive T cell receptors after Ad26.COV2.S vaccination. A total of approximately 32 samples were included in the TCR-sequenced set, comprising roughly 19 Ad26.COV2.S vaccine recipients, 5 placebo recipients and 8 SARS-CoV-2 convalescent individuals. The investigation overall reported the following: After vaccination, spike-specific CD8+ and CD4+ T cell responses were reported to show substantial breadth. Vaccine and placebo recipients had comparable non-spike TCR breadth, which fits with the vaccine containing only spike. The authors noted that total T cell responses may have been underestimated by the TCR breadth and depth analyses. Compared with placebo recipients, Ad26.COV2.S recipients showed higher spike-specific TCR breadth (P = 0.0014).

The sequence derives from a human donor who had recovered from COVID-19. The sequencing here drew on peripheral blood, taken after recovery from COVID-19. Recombination connected TRBV9 to TRBJ1-2, with an unclear D gene assignment. The DNA is TGTGCCAGCAGCGTAGGCTTAGCGGCGACTGGGAACTATGGCTACACCTTC. Its translation reads: CASSVGLAATGNYGYTF.